This TCR beta chain appears in the sequencing data of a study of T cell responses to AZD1222 COVID-19 vaccine. Study summary: Second-dose timings of about 4 or about 12 weeks were pooled. Study outcomes and limitations: Reportedly, close to half of spike-specific TCRs are directed against unmutated variant regions. White British people made up most donors, females outnumbered males, and clonal diversity was possibly underestimated. Sampling that yielded the repertoires occurred only after the peak T cell response.

This clone came up once. Its antigen remains unknown. This CDR3 spans 16 amino acids. V dropped 1 base and J dropped 8; count of bases not matched to a gene: 10. Germline V gene data show CDR1 as MGHRA and CDR2 as YSYEKL. Profiled with immunoSEQ multiplex PCR; TCRdb holds only in-frame clones, not every one. The sample has about 140,000 clones; 80% to 95% are singletons. This sample comprised peripheral blood, obtained on day 0 of AZD1222 vaccination. The TCR sequence derives from an adult in good health. The V call is TRBV4-1, the J call TRBJ2-3, with 9 bases identical to TRBD2. CDR3 nucleotide sequence: TGCGCCAGCAGCCAAGTTGTAGCGGGGGACCGGGGTACGCAGTATTTT. Its protein is CASSQVVAGDRGTQYF.